The rows below give T cell receptor beta chains drawn from one sample of a study of control samples from healthy donors and cancer patients. Using immunoSEQ multiplex PCR, the repertoire was profiled, and TCRdb retains in-frame clones only, with some absent. The repertoire holds 130,000 to 150,000 clones, with around 94% as singletons. Source material: PBMCs. All receptors come from a man between 60 and 75 years old with colorectal cancer. Each CDR3 is given with its conserved first and last residue. Fields, in order: V gene, clone size, D gene, J gene, CDR3 protein, CDR3 DNA. D genes are given only for firm matches. Only some rows state a clone size, as once, few, many or a class for expanded clones.

TRBV30	NA	TRBD1	TRBJ1-2	CAWGQGGVGYTF	TGTGCCTGGGGCCAGGGGGGCGTTGGCTACACCTTC
TRBV5-1	NA	NA	TRBJ2-2	CASSWPAPNTGELFF	TGCGCCAGCAGTTGGCCAGCCCCAAACACCGGGGAGCTGTTTTTT
TRBV6-5	NA	NA	TRBJ2-1	CASQSGGAHGEQFF	TGTGCCAGCCAAAGCGGTGGGGCGCATGGTGAGCAGTTCTTC
TRBV29-1	NA	TRBD2	TRBJ2-2	CSVYLAGGSGTGELFF	TGCAGCGTTTATCTAGCGGGGGGTTCCGGGACCGGGGAGCTGTTTTTT
TRBV19	NA	NA	TRBJ1-3	CASSIPGYSGNTIYF	TGTGCCAGTAGTATCCCGGGATACTCTGGAAACACCATATATTTT
TRBV7-2	NA	TRBD1	TRBJ2-7	CASSLVGTDYEQYF	TGTGCCAGCAGCTTAGTAGGGACAGACTACGAGCAGTACTTC
TRBV6-1	NA	TRBD2	TRBJ2-3	CASSESTGGVDTQYF	TGTGCCAGCAGTGAATCCACGGGGGGTGTAGATACGCAGTATTTT
TRBV7-8	once	NA	TRBJ1-1	CASSLGGQGNTEAFF	TGTGCCAGCAGCTTAGGGGGGCAGGGGAACACTGAAGCTTTCTTT
TRBV21-1	NA	NA	TRBJ1-3	CASSITGVPGEGNTIYF	TGTGCCAGCAGCATCACAGGGGTCCCCGGAGAAGGAAACACCATATATTTT
TRBV6-1	NA	NA	TRBJ2-2	CASSELEQSYTGELFF	TGTGCCAGCAGTGAATTAGAGCAGTCATACACCGGGGAGCTGTTTTTT
TRBV9	NA	NA	TRBJ1-3	CASSVRGVENTIYF	TGTGCCAGCAGCGTCAGAGGGGTAGAAAACACCATATATTTT
TRBV6-6	NA	TRBD2	TRBJ2-5	CASSSGGRGETQYF	TGTGCCAGCAGTTCCGGGGGGAGGGGAGAGACCCAGTACTTC
TRBV28	NA	TRBD1	TRBJ1-1	CASSTSGQGKTEAFF	TGTGCCAGCAGTACCTCGGGACAGGGGAAGACTGAAGCTTTCTTT
TRBV5-1	NA	NA	TRBJ2-1	CASSLVGVFGGYNEQFF	TGCGCCAGCAGCCTGGTAGGTGTTTTCGGAGGATACAATGAGCAGTTCTTC
TRBV18	NA	NA	TRBJ1-2	CASSRSSGDGYTF	TGTGCCAGCTCACGATCTTCAGGGGATGGCTACACCTTC
TRBV29-1	once	NA	TRBJ2-5	CSVDHEGGAYQETQYF	TGCAGCGTTGACCATGAGGGGGGCGCCTACCAAGAGACCCAGTACTTC
TRBV19	NA	NA	TRBJ2-7	CASRDVNSYEQYF	TGTGCCAGTAGGGACGTAAACTCCTACGAGCAGTACTTC